Below are 10 T cell receptor beta chains sequenced from a single sample in a study of regulatory T cells in long-lasting Graves disease. The TCR beta library used iRepertoire HTBI primers with Arm-PCR amplification of CDR3. TCRdb fed the multiplex PCR reads into MiXCR, producing one record per CDR3 protein. The table shows a few hundred thousand distinct CDR3 sequences, with roughly a fifth occurring only once. The time point: persistent/refractory GD, antithyroid drugs over 5 years with positive TRAb. Construction of the TCR library relied on RNA isolated from PBMCs. The sample in question was peripheral blood mononuclear cells (PBMCs), obtained when the disease was refractory, from a patient treated with antithyroid drugs. The receptors stem from a female donor with Graves disease.

The chain joins TRBV7-9 to TRBJ1-1; D is ambiguous. The V end lost 6 bases, the J end lost 0 bases, and 17 bases lay between the germline ends. Germline CDR1 reads SEHNR; CDR2 reads FQNEAQ (reference sequence). The CDR3 has 16 amino acids. CDR3 residues: CASSPQTRSMNTEAFF. The CDR3 bases are TGTGCCAGCAGTCCCCAGACGCGATCCATGAACACTGAAGCTTTCTTT.

The chain has TRBV3-1 and TRBJ2-5, with 7 bases aligning to TRBD2. This CDR3 has 15 residues. V shed 0 bases and J 5 bases; nucleotides not matched to a gene: 6. Germline V gene lookup returns CDR1 LGHDT and CDR2 YNNKEL (reference sequence). The chain's CDR3 is CASSQEGGTIETQYF. CDR3 sequence (DNA): TGTGCCAGCAGCCAAGAGGGGGGGACTATTGAGACCCAGTACTTC.

This clonotype was observed a few times. The rearrangement uses TRBV20-1 and TRBJ2-7; 11 bases match TRBD2. The V gene end was trimmed by 2 bases and the J gene end by 6 bases; junction bases not matched to a gene: 9. Germline V CDR1 and CDR2: DFQATT, SNEGSKA (reference sequence). There are 15 residues in the CDR3. This chain's CDR3 is CSARPPSGRSGEQYF. Here the CDR3 DNA reads TGCAGTGCTAGACCCCCTAGCGGGAGGTCGGGCGAGCAGTACTTC.

Comments on this clonotype: A much larger clone sits a single nucleotide away, making a read error possible. The chain uses TRBV2 and TRBJ2-5; 7 bases map to TRBD1. The V segment lost 11 bases and the J segment 5 bases; nucleotides outside the gene matches: 11. From germline, CDR1 is SNHLY and CDR2 FYNNEI. This CDR3 comprises 13 residues. Written as DNA, the CDR3 is TGTGCCGGCAAGTCGGCAGGGGGTGAGACCCAGTACTTC. It codes for CAGKSAGGETQYF.

This clonotype was seen a handful of times. V usage is TRBV20-1 and J usage is TRBJ2-5, with D possibly TRBD2 on 5 matching bases. The CDR3 is made up of 15 amino acids. Germline-derived CDR1 and CDR2 are DFQATT and SNEGSKA (reference sequence). Trimming removed 3 bases from V and 5 bases from J, with 19 bases in between. CDR3 bases: TGCAGTGCTAGTACCCCCGCGGCACCGGGGGAGACCCAGTACTTC. Translated, it gives CSASTPAAPGETQYF.

Worth noting for this clonotype: This may be a read error, as it is one base from a much larger clone. The CDR3 DNA reads as TGCAGCGCTGGACAGGGAAGCTCCTACGAGCAGTACTTC. Translated: CSAGQGSSYEQYF. This sequence joins TRBV29-1 and TRBJ2-7, with 8 bases fitting TRBD1. With 7 bases clipped from V and 0 bases from J, the junction kept 5 bases outside the gene matches. The CDR3 totals 13 residues. CDR1 is SQVTM, CDR2 ANQGSEA, per germline.

The J gene is TRBJ1-1, the V gene TRBV5-5; D might be TRBD1 (5 bases). The CDR3 is 14 amino acids. Per the germline V gene, CDR1 is SGHKS and CDR2 is YYEKEE (reference sequence). Trimming took 5 bases from V and 3 from J, leaving 14 bases between them. CDR3 DNA: TGTGCCAGCAGTTCTCCGGGGGGTGACACTGAAGCTTTCTTT. It translates to CASSSPGGDTEAFF.

The chain joins TRBV30 to TRBJ2-2; TRBD1 or TRBD2 may be the D gene (5 bases each). Germline assignment: CDR1 GTSNPN and CDR2 SVGIG (reference sequence). Between the trimmed V and J ends, which lost 4 bases and 4 bases, there was a span of 13 bases. CDR3 length: 14 residues. This CDR3 reads CAWTGTESTGELFF. The CDR3 nucleotides read TGTGCCTGGACTGGGACGGAGAGCACCGGGGAGCTGTTTTTT.

The chain links TRBV20-1 to TRBJ2-3; possibly TRBD1 or TRBD2 for D (6 bases each). V was cut by 6 bases and J by 2 bases, with 15 bases left in between. CDR1 DFQATT and CDR2 SNEGSKA come from the germline V gene (reference sequence). The CDR3 extends over 14 amino acids. This CDR3 is CSAEGGGITDTQYF. In nucleotides, the CDR3 is TGCAGTGCGGAGGGGGGAGGCATCACAGATACGCAGTATTTT.

This clonotype was counted a few times. The chain is built from TRBV28 and TRBJ2-4; tentative D call: TRBD2 (6 bases). The CDR3 consists of 13 residues. Trimming shortened V by 7 bases and J by 4 bases, and 11 bases separated the two germline ends. Germline CDR1 is MDHEN and CDR2 is SYDVKM. DNA for the CDR3: TGTGCCAGCATAGGAGGGGTAAAAAACATTCAGTACTTC. This translates into CASIGGVKNIQYF.